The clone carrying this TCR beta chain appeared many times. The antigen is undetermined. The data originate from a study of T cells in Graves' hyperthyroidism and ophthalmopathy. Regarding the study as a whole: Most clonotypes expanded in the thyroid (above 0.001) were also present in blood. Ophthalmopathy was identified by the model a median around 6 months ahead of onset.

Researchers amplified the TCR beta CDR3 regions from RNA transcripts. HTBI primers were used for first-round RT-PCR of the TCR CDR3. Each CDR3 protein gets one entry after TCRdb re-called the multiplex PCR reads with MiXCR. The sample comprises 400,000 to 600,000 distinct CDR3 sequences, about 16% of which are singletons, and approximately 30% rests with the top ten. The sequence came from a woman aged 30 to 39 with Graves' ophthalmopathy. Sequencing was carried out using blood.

The CDR3 protein is CASRLDRGIDEQFF. CDR3 bases: TGTGCCAGCAGACTAGACCGGGGGATCGATGAGCAGTTCTTC. This rearrangement joins TRBV28 to TRBJ2-1, with D possibly TRBD2 on 6 matching bases. The V end lost 6 bases, the J end lost 8 bases, and 17 bases lay between the germline ends. The V gene's germline CDR1 is MDHEN and CDR2 SYDVKM. This CDR3 has 14 residues.